Each of the 15 T cell receptor beta chains below was sequenced from the same sample in a study of T cell repertoires in cytomegalovirus infection. These receptors are not linked to any known antigen. TCRdb re-analysed the reads in MiXCR, keeping a single row per CDR3 protein. The sample holds 700,000 to 900,000 distinct CDR3 sequences, about 28% seen once. Material: cultured CD8+ T cells from PBMCs, obtained from culture after CMV antigen stimulation. The receptors come from a human donor in good health (CMV status not recorded). Some clones in this sample may be carry-over from other donors' samples.

Here the CDR3 DNA reads TGTGCCAGCAAATTGACAGCACACAATTCACCCCTCCACTTT. This codes for CASKLTAHNSPLHF. The V call is TRBV6-5, the J call TRBJ1-6, with D tentatively TRBD1 (5 bases). This CDR3 spans 14 amino acids. Germline CDR1 is MNHEY and CDR2 is SVGAGI. V was shortened by 7 bases and J by 7 bases, with 14 bases between the two germline ends.

V and J are TRBV25-1 and TRBJ1-2; the D is unclear. CDR3 length: 13 residues. CDR1 MGHDK and CDR2 SYGVNS come from the germline V gene. V dropped 5 bases and J dropped 0 bases, with 7 bases sitting between them. The CDR3 loop is CASSYSSNYGYTF. In nucleotides, the CDR3 is TGTGCCAGCAGTTACAGTTCTAACTATGGCTACACCTTC.

A few counts support this clonotype. The rearrangement links TRBV19 to TRBJ1-2; no reliable D call. CDR3 length: 12 residues. V was trimmed by 7 bases and J by 8 bases, leaving 14 bases between them. In germline, CDR1 is LNHDA, CDR2 SQIVND (reference sequence). This CDR3 is CASMKGPHGYTF. For the CDR3, the DNA is TGTGCCAGTATGAAGGGTCCCCACGGCTACACCTTC. Complete variable domain (other parts from reference TRBV19 and TRBJ1-2): DGGITQSPKYLFRKEGQNVTLSCEQNLNHDAMYWYRQDPGQGLRLIYYSQIVNDFQKGDIAEGYSVSREKKESFPLTVTSAQKNPTAFYLCASMKGPHGYTFGSGTRLTVV.

The chain employs TRBV5-6 and TRBJ2-2; weak D call: TRBD1 (5 bases). The germline gives CDR1 SGHDT, CDR2 YYEEEE. The CDR3 covers 14 residues. With 0 bases removed from V and 9 bases from J, the gap between germline ends came to 12 bases. The CDR3 reads CASSLGKGRRELFF. For the CDR3, the DNA is TGTGCCAGCAGCTTGGGTAAGGGGCGCAGGGAGCTGTTTTTT.

This clonotype has more than one count but fewer than ten. V and J are TRBV27 and TRBJ1-5; D not certain. Germline V lookup: CDR1 MNHEY, CDR2 SMNVEV (reference sequence). This CDR3 is 15 amino acids long. The ends were cut back, 3 bases at V and 3 bases at J, with 12 bases in the middle. The CDR3 loop is CASSFSDGNNQPQHF. As DNA, the CDR3 is TGTGCCAGCAGTTTTTCGGACGGGAACAATCAGCCCCAGCATTTT.

A remark on this clonotype: Just one base apart from a much larger clone, this may be a read error. The J gene is TRBJ2-3, the V gene TRBV7-8; D is possibly TRBD2 (7 bases). The V gene's germline CDR1 is SGHVS and CDR2 FQNEAQ. The CDR3 extends over 17 amino acids. Here the CDR3 reads CASSLETGGTSIDTQYF. In DNA, the CDR3 is TGTGCCAGCAGCTTAGAGACGGGGGGCACAAGCATAGATACGCAGTATTTT.

This chain uses TRBV18 with TRBJ1-3; D is possibly TRBD1 (6 bases). Germline CDR1 reads KGHSH; CDR2 reads LQKENI. The CDR3 runs 17 residues. V lost 2 bases, J lost 3 bases, and 17 bases lay in between. The CDR3, as DNA: TGTGCCAGCTCACCAATCGGCCAGGGGATACGTGGAAACACCATATATTTT. Its translation: CASSPIGQGIRGNTIYF.

The CDR3 nucleotides read TGTGCCAGCAGTTTGTCTCGACAGGAAGCTAACTATGGCTACACCTTC. Translation: CASSLSRQEANYGYTF. The V and J genes are TRBV27 and TRBJ1-2, with a tentative D call TRBD1 (6 bases). The ends were cut back, 3 bases at V and 0 bases at J, with 14 bases in the middle. The CDR3 has 16 residues. Per the germline V gene, CDR1 is MNHEY and CDR2 is SMNVEV (reference sequence).

This clonotype was found many times. V and J are TRBV27 and TRBJ1-1, with D maybe TRBD1 (5 bases). The CDR3 runs to 14 residues. V lost 5 bases to trimming and J lost 3 bases, with 13 bases between them. The germline gives CDR1 MNHEY, CDR2 SMNVEV (reference sequence). DNA of the CDR3: TGTGCCAGCAGTATCCTACAGGACCACACTGAAGCTTTCTTT. As protein: CASSILQDHTEAFF.

There are a few counts of this clonotype. The J gene is TRBJ2-7, the V gene TRBV10-1; weak D call: TRBD2 (6 bases). Germline values: CDR1 WNHNN, CDR2 SYGVQD (reference sequence). With 4 bases removed from V and 2 bases from J, the gap between germline ends came to 12 bases. The CDR3 contains 14 residues. The CDR3 here is CASSVGDLTYEQYF. CDR3 in DNA: TGCGCCAGCAGTGTTGGGGACTTAACCTACGAGCAGTACTTC.

The V and J genes are TRBV6-2 or TRBV6-3 and TRBJ2-3; TRBD2 aligns across 7 bases. Losses at the gene ends were 0 bases for V and 2 bases for J; bases not matched to a gene: 14. Germline V gene lookup returns CDR1 MNHEY and CDR2 SVGEGT. The CDR3 has 19 amino acids. DNA for the CDR3: TGTGCCAGCAGTTACTCTGATAGCGGGCGGAATGGCCCCACAGATACGCAGTATTTT. The encoded protein is CASSYSDSGRNGPTDTQYF.

The table lists this clonotype with a few counts. The J gene is TRBJ1-2, the V gene TRBV27; 8 positions agree with TRBD1. V gave up 0 bases and J gave up 6 bases; unmatched junction bases: 9. The CDR3 has 16 amino acids. Germline values: CDR1 MNHEY, CDR2 SMNVEV (reference sequence). The CDR3 bases are TGTGCCAGCAGTTTATCCCTAACAGGGGGAGTGGATGGCTACACCTTC. The encoded protein is CASSLSLTGGVDGYTF.

The chain is built from TRBV12-3 or TRBV12-4 and TRBJ2-1; D is tentatively TRBD1 or TRBD2 (5 bases each). The CDR3 length is 15 residues. V dropped 7 bases and J dropped 4 bases, with 17 bases sitting between them. The CDR3 sequence: CASKNWDRNYNEQFF. The CDR3 DNA reads as TGTGCCAGCAAGAACTGGGACCGTAATTACAATGAGCAGTTCTTC.

The CDR3 sequence: CASTSASIGEVVGIYGYTF. The DNA for the CDR3 is TGTGCCAGTACGTCCGCCTCAATTGGAGAGGTTGTCGGCATCTATGGCTACACCTTC. The chain recombines TRBV19 with TRBJ1-2; no definite D call. V lost 7 bases, J lost 4 bases, and 31 bases lay in between. This CDR3 has 19 residues. The germline V gene encodes CDR1 LNHDA and CDR2 SQIVND (reference sequence). Full variable domain (remainder filled in from reference TRBV19 and TRBJ1-2): DGGITQSPKYLFRKEGQNVTLSCEQNLNHDAMYWYRQDPGQGLRLIYYSQIVNDFQKGDIAEGYSVSREKKESFPLTVTSAQKNPTAFYLCASTSASIGEVVGIYGYTFGSGTRLTVV.

This clonotype was seen repeatedly, ten times or more. For the CDR3, the DNA is TGTGCCAGCAGCACGACTAGCGGGCGGACCTACGAGCAGTACTTC. Translating gives CASSTTSGRTYEQYF. The chain has TRBV7-2 and TRBJ2-7; 10 bases line up with TRBD2. The CDR3 runs to 15 residues. The V and J ends lost 5 bases and 2 bases, in that order; junction bases with no gene match: 6. The germline V gene has CDR1 SGHTA and CDR2 FQGNSA.